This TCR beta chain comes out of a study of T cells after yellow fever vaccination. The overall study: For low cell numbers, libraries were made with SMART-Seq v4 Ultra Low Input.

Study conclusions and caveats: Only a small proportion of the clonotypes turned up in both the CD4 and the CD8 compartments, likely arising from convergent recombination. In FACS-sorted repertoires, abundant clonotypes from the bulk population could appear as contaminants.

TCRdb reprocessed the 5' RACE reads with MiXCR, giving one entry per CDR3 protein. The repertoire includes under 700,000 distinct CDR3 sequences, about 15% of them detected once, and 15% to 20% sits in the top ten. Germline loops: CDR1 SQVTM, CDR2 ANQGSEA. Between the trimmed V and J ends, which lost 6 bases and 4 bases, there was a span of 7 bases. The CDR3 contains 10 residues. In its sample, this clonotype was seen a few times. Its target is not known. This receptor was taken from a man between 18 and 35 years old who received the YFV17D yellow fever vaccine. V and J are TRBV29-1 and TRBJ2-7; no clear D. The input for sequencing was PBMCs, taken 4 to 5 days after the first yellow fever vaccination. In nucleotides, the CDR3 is TGCAGCGTCCTACAGTACGAGCAGTACTTC. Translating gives CSVLQYEQYF.